This is a list of T cell receptor beta chains from one sample in a study of radiation and T cells in renal cell carcinoma. Here immunoSEQ multiplex PCR was the method, and the copy in TCRdb shows in-frame clones only, minus some. The repertoire includes approximately 110,000 clones, about four fifths of them detected once, and 2.5% to 3.5% sits in the top ten. This specimen consisted of blood, obtained from a patient whose treatment included radiotherapy and nephrectomy. These receptors were obtained from a woman aged 55-69 years with renal cell carcinoma. Each CDR3 is given with its conserved first and last residue. Each record gives: CDR3 DNA, CDR3 protein, clone size, J gene, V gene, D gene. A D gene is named only where the DNA matches it firmly. Size values are once, few and many counts, or a class for expanded clones, and some rows have none.

cdr3_nt: TGTGCTAGCAGCCCTGGTCGGGGACGGCCAGATACGCAGTATTTT
cdr3_aa: CASSPGRGRPDTQYF
clone_size: NA
j_call: TRBJ2-3
v_call: TRBV7-7
d_call: NA

cdr3_nt: TGTGCCAGCAGCGTAGGGGGCCTCTCCTACGAGCAGTACTTC
cdr3_aa: CASSVGGLSYEQYF
clone_size: few
j_call: TRBJ2-7
v_call: TRBV9
d_call: NA

cdr3_nt: TGCGCCAGCAGCTGGGGAGCGGGGGGTCAGAATGAGCAGTTCTTC
cdr3_aa: CASSWGAGGQNEQFF
clone_size: once
j_call: TRBJ2-1
v_call: TRBV5-1
d_call: TRBD2

cdr3_nt: TGTGCCAGCAGTCCCCGGGGGCGCAATCAGCCCCAGCATTTT
cdr3_aa: CASSPRGRNQPQHF
clone_size: NA
j_call: TRBJ1-5
v_call: TRBV6-6
d_call: NA

cdr3_nt: TGTGCCAGTAGTCCGGGGGGCTGGGAGACCCAGTACTTC
cdr3_aa: CASSPGGWETQYF
clone_size: NA
j_call: TRBJ2-5
v_call: TRBV19
d_call: NA

cdr3_nt: TGTGCCAGCAGCTTGACCGGACAGGGGGCTTACGAGCAGTACTTC
cdr3_aa: CASSLTGQGAYEQYF
clone_size: once
j_call: TRBJ2-7
v_call: TRBV11-2
d_call: TRBD1

cdr3_nt: TGTGCCATCAGTTGGACAGGGCCCCTAGCGGGAGGGTCCTACGAGCAGTACTTC
cdr3_aa: CAISWTGPLAGGSYEQYF
clone_size: once
j_call: TRBJ2-7
v_call: TRBV10-3
d_call: TRBD2

cdr3_nt: TGCAGCGTTGGTAACAGCGGTCAAGATACGCAGTATTTT
cdr3_aa: CSVGNSGQDTQYF
clone_size: NA
j_call: TRBJ2-3
v_call: TRBV29-1
d_call: NA

cdr3_nt: TGTGCCAGCAGTTGGGGGCAGGGAAGCTCCTACGAGCAGTACTTC
cdr3_aa: CASSWGQGSSYEQYF
clone_size: NA
j_call: TRBJ2-7
v_call: TRBV5-6
d_call: NA

cdr3_nt: TGTGCCAGCACAGGGGAAGGTTATCCTAACTATGGCTACACCTTC
cdr3_aa: CASTGEGYPNYGYTF
clone_size: NA
j_call: TRBJ1-2
v_call: TRBV2
d_call: NA

cdr3_nt: TGTGCCTGGAGTGTAGAGGAGCGTTCACCCCTCCACTTT
cdr3_aa: CAWSVEERSPLHF
clone_size: NA
j_call: TRBJ1-6
v_call: TRBV30
d_call: NA